These 10 T cell receptor beta chains were sequenced from one sample in a study of blood T cell repertoires in COVID-19. Clones were sequenced by immunoSEQ multiplex PCR, and TCRdb holds only the in-frame ones, with some missing. The sample lists nearly 350,000 clones, 87% occurring once. Input material: PBMCs or T cells enriched from blood (not recorded which). These receptors were taken from a woman aged 25 to 39 who had recovered from COVID-19.

The chain employs TRBV28 and TRBJ1-6; D is uncertain. Germline lookup yields CDR1 MDHEN and CDR2 SYDVKM. V was trimmed by 7 bases and J by 6 bases, leaving 16 bases between them. The CDR3 covers 15 residues. CDR3: CASTSPGLVNSPLHF. DNA of the CDR3: TGTGCCAGCACGTCCCCGGGTCTCGTTAATTCACCCCTCCACTTT.

This clone showed up just a few times. The CDR3 reads CASSLEYRGLGNTIYF. As DNA, the CDR3 is TGTGCCAGCAGCTTAGAGTACAGGGGGCTAGGAAACACCATATATTTT. The J gene is TRBJ1-3, the V gene TRBV13, with 9 nucleotides matching TRBD1. The CDR3 spans 16 residues. Unmatched junction bases numbered 5, after V lost 1 base and J lost 4 bases. CDR1 is PRHDT and CDR2 is FYEKMQ in the germline V gene (reference sequence).

The V and J genes are TRBV10-2 and TRBJ2-3; possibly TRBD2 for D (5 bases). Germline CDR1 is WSHSY and CDR2 is SAAADI. V gave up 4 bases and J gave up 0 bases, with 14 bases separating them. CDR3 length equals 16 residues. The CDR3, as DNA: TGCGCCAGCAGTGGAGGCCGGGGAATGAGCACAGATACGCAGTATTTT. Translated, it gives CASSGGRGMSTDTQYF.

This chain connects TRBV27 to TRBJ2-5; D gene unclear. Trimming stripped 0 bases from V and 3 bases from J, with 8 bases between. The CDR3 totals 14 residues. Germline V CDR1 and CDR2: MNHEY, SMNVEV (reference sequence). The CDR3 nucleotides are TGTGCCAGCAGTTTATCGGGCAGAAAAGAGACCCAGTACTTC. The encoded protein is CASSLSGRKETQYF.

The gene calls are TRBV6-1 and TRBJ2-2; D is perhaps TRBD2 (6 bases). The V end lost 1 base, the J end lost 4 bases, and 10 bases lay between the germline ends. CDR3 size: 15 residues. Germline-derived CDR1 and CDR2 are MNHNS and SASEGT. The CDR3 nucleotides read TGTGCCAGCAGTGAAGTTCGGGGGACCACCGGGGAGCTGTTTTTT. Translating it yields CASSEVRGTTGELFF.

The gene calls are TRBV29-1 and TRBJ1-1; 8 nucleotides match TRBD1. With V trimmed by 7 bases and J by 7 bases, 8 bases remained unmatched. This CDR3 is 12 amino acids long. Germline CDR1 and CDR2: SQVTM and ANQGSEA. DNA of the CDR3: TGCAGCGGTGACAGGGGAAGGGGTGAAGCTTTCTTT. Amino acids: CSGDRGRGEAFF.

V and J are TRBV11-2 and TRBJ2-3; D possibly corresponds to TRBD2 (5 bases). The CDR3 sequence is 14 residues long. Trimming took 7 bases from V and 2 from J, leaving 13 bases between them. The germline gives CDR1 SGHAT, CDR2 FQNNGV. CDR3 region: CASTLGRHTDTQYF. For the CDR3, the DNA is TGTGCCAGCACCCTGGGGAGACACACAGATACGCAGTATTTT.

The V gene is TRBV18, the J gene TRBJ2-3, with 15 bases aligning to TRBD2. Germline V gene data show CDR1 as KGHSH and CDR2 as LQKENI. Trimming took 5 bases from V and 4 from J; bases not matched to a gene: 4. The CDR3 has 16 residues. The CDR3 loop reads CASSGGTSGGPDTQYF. The CDR3 DNA is TGTGCCAGCTCAGGCGGGACTAGCGGGGGGCCAGATACGCAGTATTTT. Complete variable domain (other parts from reference TRBV18 and TRBJ2-3): NAGVMQNPRHLVRRRGQEARLRCSPMKGHSHVYWYRQLPEEGLKFMVYLQKENIIDESGMPKERFSAEFPKEGPSILRIQQVVRGDSAAYFCASSGGTSGGPDTQYFGPGTRLTVL.

Only a few counts were recorded for this clone. The chain recombines TRBV5-5 with TRBJ2-7; TRBD2 matches 13 bases. V shed 2 bases and J 7 bases; nucleotides not matched to a gene: 6. There are 15 residues in the CDR3. Germline assignment: CDR1 SGHKS and CDR2 YYEKEE (reference sequence). CDR3 sequence: CASSLEGLAGEEQYF. The CDR3 DNA follows: TGTGCCAGCAGCTTAGAAGGACTAGCGGGGGAAGAGCAGTACTTC.

This clone appeared a few times. J is TRBJ1-1 and V is TRBV7-9; 7 positions match TRBD1. Germline CDR1 and CDR2: SEHNR and FQNEAQ (reference sequence). This CDR3 comprises 17 residues. Trimming at V came to 1 base and at J to 3 bases, leaving 11 bases not matched to a gene. CDR3 sequence: CASSLGRRGSGDTEAFF. The CDR3 nucleotides read TGTGCCAGCAGCTTAGGTCGCAGGGGGTCTGGTGACACTGAAGCTTTCTTT.